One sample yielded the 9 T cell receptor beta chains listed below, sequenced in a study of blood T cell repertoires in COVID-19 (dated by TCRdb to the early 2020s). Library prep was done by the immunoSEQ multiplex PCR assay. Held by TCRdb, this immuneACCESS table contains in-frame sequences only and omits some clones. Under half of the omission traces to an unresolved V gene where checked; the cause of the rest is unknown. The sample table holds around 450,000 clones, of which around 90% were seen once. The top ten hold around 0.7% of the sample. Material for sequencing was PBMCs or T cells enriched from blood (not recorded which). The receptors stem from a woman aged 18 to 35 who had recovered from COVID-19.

The CDR3 region is CASSQGVGQGARGYTF. DNA for the CDR3: TGTGCCAGTAGCCAGGGGGTGGGACAGGGGGCGCGAGGCTACACCTTC. The rearrangement links TRBV19 to TRBJ1-2, with 12 bases fitting TRBD1. The germline gives CDR1 LNHDA, CDR2 SQIVND (reference sequence). V was clipped by 6 bases and J by 8 bases; unmatched bases: 13. This CDR3 region has 16 residues.

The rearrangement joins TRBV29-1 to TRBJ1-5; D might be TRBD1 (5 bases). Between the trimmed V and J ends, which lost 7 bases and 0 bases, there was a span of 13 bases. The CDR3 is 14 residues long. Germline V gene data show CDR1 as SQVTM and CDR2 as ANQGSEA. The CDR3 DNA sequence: TGCAGCGCCAGCCTACAGGATAGCAATCAGCCCCAGCATTTT. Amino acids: CSASLQDSNQPQHF.

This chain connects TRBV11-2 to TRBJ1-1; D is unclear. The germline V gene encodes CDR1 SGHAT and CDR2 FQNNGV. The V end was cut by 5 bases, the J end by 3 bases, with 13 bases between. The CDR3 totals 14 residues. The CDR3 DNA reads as TGTGCCAGCAGCCGCAACCTTAGAGACACTGAAGCTTTCTTT. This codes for CASSRNLRDTEAFF.

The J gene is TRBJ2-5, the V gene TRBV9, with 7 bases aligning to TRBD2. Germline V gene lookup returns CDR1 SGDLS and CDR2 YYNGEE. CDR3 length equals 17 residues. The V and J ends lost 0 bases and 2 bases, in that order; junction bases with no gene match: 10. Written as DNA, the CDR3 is TGTGCCAGCAGCGTAGGAGTCGGGGGGATTAATCAAGAGACCCAGTACTTC. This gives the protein CASSVGVGGINQETQYF.

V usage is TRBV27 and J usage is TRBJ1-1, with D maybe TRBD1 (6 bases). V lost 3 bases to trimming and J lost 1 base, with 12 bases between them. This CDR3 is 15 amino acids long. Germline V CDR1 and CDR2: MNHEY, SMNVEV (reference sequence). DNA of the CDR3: TGTGCCAGCAGTTTTAGGGCAGGGGAGAACACTGAAGCTTTCTTT. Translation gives CASSFRAGENTEAFF.

DNA of the CDR3: TGTGCCAGCAGCCCTTCCGGGACAGAAGGGGAAAAACTGTTTTTT. This codes for CASSPSGTEGEKLFF. The chain is built from TRBV28 and TRBJ1-4; 7 bases map to TRBD1. V gave up 6 bases and J gave up 8 bases; unmatched junction bases: 12. Germline V gene data show CDR1 as MDHEN and CDR2 as SYDVKM. This CDR3 has 15 residues.

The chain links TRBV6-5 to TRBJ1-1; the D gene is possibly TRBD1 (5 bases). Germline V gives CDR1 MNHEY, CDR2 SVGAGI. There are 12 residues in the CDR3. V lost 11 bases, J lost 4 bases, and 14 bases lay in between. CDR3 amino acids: CAGREGSTEAFF. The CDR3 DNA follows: TGTGCCGGGCGGGAGGGGAGCACTGAAGCTTTCTTT.

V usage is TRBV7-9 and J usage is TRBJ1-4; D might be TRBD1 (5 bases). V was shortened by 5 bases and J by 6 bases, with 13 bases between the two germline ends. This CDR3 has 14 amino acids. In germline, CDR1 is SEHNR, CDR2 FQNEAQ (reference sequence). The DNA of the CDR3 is TGTGCCAGCAGCATAGGGACTGCCGATGAAAAACTGTTTTTT. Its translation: CASSIGTADEKLFF.

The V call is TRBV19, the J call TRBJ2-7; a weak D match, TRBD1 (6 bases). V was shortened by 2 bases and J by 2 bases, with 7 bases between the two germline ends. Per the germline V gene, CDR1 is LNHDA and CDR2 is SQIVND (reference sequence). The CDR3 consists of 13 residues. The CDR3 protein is CASSIQGTYEQYF. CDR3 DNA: TGTGCCAGTAGTATACAGGGGACCTACGAGCAGTACTTC.